The following is a T cell receptor (beta chain) sequence with its context. There are a few counts of this clonotype. There is no known antigen for this receptor. No per-base quality is available; no much larger clone lies one base away. V loses 0 bases, J loses 7 bases, and the germline ends lie 14 bases apart. The germline V gene sets CDR1 to SGDLS and CDR2 to YYNGEE. The CDR3 contains 14 residues, cysteine and phenylalanine counted. Only the CDR3 region is kept as DNA, spanning 42 bases read in frame from base 1. The sample comes from a study of spatial heterogeneity in lung cancer (dated by TCRdb to the late 2010s). About the full investigation: Donors were 72 patients with early-stage, untreated non-small cell lung cancer from the lung TRACERx cohort. Follow-up PBMC samples were sequenced whenever available, and the median time to follow-up was roughly two years after resection. Beta-chain transcripts were consistently detected in greater numbers than alpha-chain transcripts, which likely reflected higher beta-chain transcript abundance. In the raw uncorrected reads, each unique combination of TCR and UMI appeared more than ten times on average. In non-small cell lung cancer, the study made a quantitative comparison of TCR alpha and beta repertoires among multiple tumor regions, matched nontumor lung and blood. Nonsynonymous mutation counts, determined by whole-exome sequencing of tumor tissue, were related to TCR repertoire features. Both alpha and beta chains were TCR-sequenced in samples taken at surgery, namely 220 tumor regions, around 61 matched nontumor lung samples and 56 PBMC samples.

Receptor amplification or capture employed 5' RACE. Sequencing took place on a NextSeq 500. To allow correction of PCR and sequencing errors, the TCR library protocol tagged every TCR cDNA molecule with a unique molecular identifier. The paper's data handling went like this. TCR identification, UMI-based error correction and CDR3 extraction were all carried out with Decombinator tools. TCRs above a frequency of 2 per 1,000, corresponding to the top 1% of the tumor frequency distribution, were defined as expanded. Renyi diversity was computed with the R vegan package after each repertoire had been subsampled 100 times to 5,000 TCRs. To build CDR3 similarity networks, amino acid triplet string-kernel similarity was used, and CDR3s were connected when their pairwise similarity was above 0.82. The public reads were reprocessed in TCRdb via fastp at Q25 and MiXCR, keeping in-frame beta chains. For every CDR3 protein sequence, its rows merge into one entry that carries the most common genes and DNA. The V and J calls and clone size are TCRdb's, not the authors'. In this sample the table shows some 120,000 distinct CDR3 sequences, 12% of which occur a single time. The ten largest clones represent 15% to 20% of the sample.

The paper's findings and limits, for the study overall: Ubiquitous expanded tumor TCRs were detected in blood more often at tumor resection than at routine follow-up. Comparisons of baseline and follow-up blood repertoires included only approximately 13 patients. Additional single-cell paired TCR alpha and beta sequencing was considered necessary to confirm, at a functional level, the hypothesis that regional TCRs recognize regional mutations.

According to the study, the label for this sample's time point signals: blood at routine non-recurrence follow-up after resection. Without any cell sorting, TCR sequencing was performed on whole RNA extracted either from tumor and nontumor lung tissue or from cryopreserved PBMC samples. Only patients with enough RNA available from two or more tumor regions were chosen for TCR sequencing. This clonotype was sampled from a male donor with early-stage non-small cell lung cancer. The chain is assembled from TRBV9 and TRBJ2-7, and TRBD2 may be the D gene, going by 5 matching bases. The specimen was PBMCs, collected at follow-up. CDR3 region: CASSVDAGGREQYF. The nucleotides read TGTGCCAGCAGCGTAGATGCAGGAGGAAGGGAGCAGTACTTC.